This T cell receptor (beta chain) was retrieved from a study of early T cells in non-severe SARS-CoV-2 infection. Attachment of unique molecular identifiers to individual cDNA molecules was performed. A single record per CDR3 protein comes from TCRdb applying MiXCR to the 5' RACE reads. The repertoire holds roughly 52,000 distinct CDR3 sequences, with around 7% as singletons. This clonotype was counted at least ten times. Germline CDR1 is MNHEY and CDR2 is SVGAGI. Deletions cut 6 bases from V and 6 bases from J, with 18 bases between. The CDR3 totals 14 residues. This sequence was found in an adult who was a healthcare worker with PCR-confirmed SARS-CoV-2 infection or an uninfected control (not recorded which). The chain employs TRBV6-5 and TRBJ2-7, with D tentatively TRBD1 (5 bases). The specimen comprised whole blood, sampled at baseline. The DNA for the CDR3 is TGTGCCAGCAGCATAACACAGGTTGCATCCGAGCAGTACTTC. Its translation is CASSITQVASEQYF.